Sequencing of this T cell receptor beta chain was carried out in a study of blood T cell repertoires in COVID-19. Seattle participants joined during active infection and were tracked over time. Generated by immunoSEQ multiplex PCR, the TCRdb table keeps only in-frame clones and is missing some. The sample includes tens of thousands of clones, roughly 84% of them seen just once. The CDR3 runs 13 residues. Looked up from germline, CDR1 is SGHNT and CDR2 is YENEEA. Trimming removed 8 bases from V and 2 bases from J, with 11 bases in between. The TCR comes from a man aged 25 to 40 with COVID-19, enrolled during active disease. Specimen: peripheral blood. The chain carries TRBV11-3 and TRBJ2-3; possibly TRBD1 for D (6 bases). The CDR3 sequence: CASSEGDTDTQYF. Written as DNA, the CDR3 is TGTGCCAGCTCTGAGGGGGACACAGATACGCAGTATTTT.